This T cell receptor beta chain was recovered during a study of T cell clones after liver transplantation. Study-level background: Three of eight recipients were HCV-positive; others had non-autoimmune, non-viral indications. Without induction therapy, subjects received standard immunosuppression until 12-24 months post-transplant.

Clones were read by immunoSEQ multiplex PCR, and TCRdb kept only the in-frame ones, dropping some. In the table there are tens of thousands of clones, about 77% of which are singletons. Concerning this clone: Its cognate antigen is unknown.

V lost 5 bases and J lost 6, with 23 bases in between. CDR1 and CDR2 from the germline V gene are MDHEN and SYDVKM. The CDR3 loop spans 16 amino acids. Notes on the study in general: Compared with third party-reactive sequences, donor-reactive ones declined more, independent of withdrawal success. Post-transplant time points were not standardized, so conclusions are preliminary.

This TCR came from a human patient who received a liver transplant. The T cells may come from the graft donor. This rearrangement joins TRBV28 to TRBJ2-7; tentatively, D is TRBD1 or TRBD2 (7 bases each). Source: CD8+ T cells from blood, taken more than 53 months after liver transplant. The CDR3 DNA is TGTGCCAGCAGTCTGCAGGGGGGGCGCATTCATGCCGAGCAGTACTTC. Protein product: CASSLQGGRIHAEQYF.